These 26 T cell receptor beta chains were sequenced from one sample in a study of shared clonotypes between healthy human individuals. Sequencing used immunoSEQ multiplex PCR; TCRdb keeps in-frame clones, though not all of them. The repertoire has approximately 530,000 clones, roughly 95% of them found once; the top ten carry about 0.06%. Sequencing was performed on naive CD4+ T cells sorted from blood. Subset specified: CD45RA+ positively selected. These receptors were collected from a woman aged 30 to 39 in good health.

On this clone: This sample also contains other DNA sequences that code for the same CDR3. The gene calls are TRBV5-1 and TRBJ2-6; D is uncertain. V was clipped by 0 bases and J by 1 base, with 5 bases between them. The CDR3 sequence is 15 residues long. Germline V gene lookup returns CDR1 SGHRS and CDR2 YFSETQ. The CDR3 loop reads CASSLVGSGANVLTF. In DNA, the CDR3 is TGCGCCAGCAGCTTGGTTGGGTCTGGGGCCAACGTCCTGACTTTC.

The CDR3 bases are TGCGCCAGCAGCTTGGATGGTTCCTACTACGAGCAGTACTTC. Translated: CASSLDGSYYEQYF. This chain connects TRBV5-1 to TRBJ2-7; no firm D call. With 0 bases removed from V and 3 bases from J, the gap between germline ends came to 10 bases. The CDR3 covers 14 residues. Germline CDR1 and CDR2: SGHRS and YFSETQ.

This clone is a singleton in its sample. V usage is TRBV28 and J usage is TRBJ2-7, with 8 positions matching TRBD2. J was trimmed by 5 bases and V by 3 bases; bases with no gene match: 9. Germline CDR1 reads MDHEN; CDR2 reads SYDVKM. This CDR3 has 15 amino acids. The CDR3 coding sequence is TGTGCCAGCAGTTTCACCGGGACTAGGACCCACGAGCAGTACTTC. Its protein product is CASSFTGTRTHEQYF.

The rearrangement joins TRBV7-6 to TRBJ2-2; no reliable D call. Per the germline V gene, CDR1 is SGHVS and CDR2 is FNYEAQ. The CDR3 contains 18 residues. Trimming cost V 2 bases and J 1 base, with 17 bases left between them. CDR3 DNA sequence: TGTGCCAGCAGCTTATTACTGTGGACGAGCCTGAACACCGGGGAGCTGTTTTTT. Amino acids: CASSLLLWTSLNTGELFF.

This chain uses TRBV27 with TRBJ2-2; D remains unclear. Germline V lookup: CDR1 MNHEY, CDR2 SMNVEV (reference sequence). There are 14 residues in the CDR3. The V and J ends lost 1 base and 4 bases respectively, with 7 bases between them. The CDR3 loop reads CASSLYGSTGELFF. CDR3 DNA sequence: TGTGCCAGCAGTTTATATGGGTCCACCGGGGAGCTGTTTTTT.

The rearrangement joins TRBV29-1 to TRBJ2-3; D ambiguous. V lost 0 bases and J 12 bases, leaving 16 bases between the germline ends. This CDR3 is 13 amino acids long. Germline V gene data show CDR1 as SQVTM and CDR2 as ANQGSEA. CDR3 sequence: CSVEEFVSTLQYF. The CDR3 coding sequence is TGCAGCGTTGAAGAATTTGTCTCCACGTTACAGTATTTT.

The genes are TRBV18 and TRBJ2-4, with D possibly being TRBD1 or TRBD2 (5 bases each). Germline CDR1 and CDR2: KGHSH and LQKENI. Trimming removed 1 base from V and 2 bases from J, with 12 bases in between. This CDR3 is built from 16 residues. The CDR3 DNA sequence: TGTGCCAGCTCACCACTCGAGGGGTCAACCAAAAACATTCAGTACTTC. Translating gives CASSPLEGSTKNIQYF.

The J gene is TRBJ2-7, the V gene TRBV28, with 8 bases lining up with TRBD2. The CDR3 runs to 14 residues. Unmatched junction bases numbered 7, after V lost 6 bases and J lost 3 bases. The germline CDR1 and CDR2 sequences are MDHEN and SYDVKM. The CDR3 reads CASSGGVAGYEQYF. The CDR3 nucleotides read TGTGCCAGCAGCGGGGGGGTAGCAGGCTACGAGCAGTACTTC.

This rearrangement joins TRBV5-1 to TRBJ2-1; 9 nucleotides align to TRBD1. In germline, CDR1 is SGHRS, CDR2 YFSETQ. The CDR3 consists of 15 residues. Trimming cost V 4 bases and J 4 bases; bases outside gene matches: 6. The CDR3 bases are TGCGCCAGCAGCCGCGGACAGGGGTCGTACAATGAGCAGTTCTTC. Its protein product is CASSRGQGSYNEQFF.

The chain employs TRBV7-2 and TRBJ2-2; 12 positions agree with TRBD2. V shed 5 bases and J 6 bases; nucleotides not matched to a gene: 7. CDR1 and CDR2 (germline): SGHTA, FQGNSA. This CDR3 is 16 amino acids long. CDR3 coding DNA: TGTGCCAGCAGCCTCAGACTAGCGGGAGCGTCCGGGGAGCTGTTTTTT. This sequence encodes CASSLRLAGASGELFF.

Only one count was recorded for this clone. This chain connects TRBV10-3 to TRBJ2-7; 7 bases line up with TRBD1. The CDR3 loop spans 14 amino acids. Germline trimming cut 2 bases from V and 0 bases from J; bases unmatched to any gene: 1. Germline lookup yields CDR1 ENHRY and CDR2 SYGVKD. The CDR3 coding sequence is TGTGCCATCAGTGAGGACAGGGCCTCCTACGAGCAGTACTTC. Translation gives CAISEDRASYEQYF.

V is TRBV7-8 and J is TRBJ2-5, with D possibly matching TRBD2 (5 bases). This CDR3 has 13 amino acids. V was shortened by 3 bases and J by 5 bases, with 10 bases between the two germline ends. The V gene's germline CDR1 is SGHVS and CDR2 FQNEAQ. In DNA form, the CDR3 reads TGTGCCAGCAGCTTCACTAGACCTGAGACCCAGTACTTC. It translates to CASSFTRPETQYF.

The chain recombines TRBV7-3 with TRBJ2-1, with TRBD2 matching over 9 bases. CDR1 and CDR2 (germline): SGHTA, FQGTGA. After removal of 2 bases from V and 0 bases from J, the junction contained 2 bases not matched to a gene. The CDR3 has 16 residues. CDR3 protein: CASSLLSGSSYNEQFF. In DNA form, the CDR3 reads TGTGCCAGCAGCTTACTTAGCGGGAGCTCCTACAATGAGCAGTTCTTC.

V is TRBV11-2 and J is TRBJ2-5, with 8 bases that match TRBD1. The trim removed 5 bases at V and 0 bases at J, leaving 17 bases unmatched. CDR3 size: 19 residues. CDR1 SGHAT and CDR2 FQNNGV come from the germline V gene. The CDR3 DNA sequence: TGTGCCAGCAGCATTACCAGGGGGCGGGGTATCTCGGACCAAGAGACCCAGTACTTC. It codes for CASSITRGRGISDQETQYF.

The V and J genes are TRBV10-3 and TRBJ1-2, with 9 bases aligning to TRBD1. V lost 2 bases to trimming and J lost 10 bases; unmatched junction nucleotides: 5. Germline CDR1 ENHRY, CDR2 SYGVKD. This CDR3 is built from 13 residues. The DNA of the CDR3 is TGTGCCATCAGTGAGGGACAGGGGAAGGACTACACCTTC. Protein sequence: CAISEGQGKDYTF.

There are a few counts of this clone. The V gene is TRBV5-4, the J gene TRBJ2-2; 10 nucleotides agree with TRBD2. V lost 0 bases and J lost 6; bases outside the gene matches: 5. The CDR3 spans 16 residues. In germline, CDR1 is SGHNT, CDR2 YYREEE (reference sequence). In nucleotides, the CDR3 is TGTGCCAGCAGCTTGGGCGTAGCGGGAGGTGCCGGGGAGCTGTTTTTT. Protein: CASSLGVAGGAGELFF.

This chain joins TRBV5-5 and TRBJ2-5, with 10 bases fitting TRBD2. The J segment lost 4 bases and the V segment lost 5 bases, leaving 2 bases of the junction unmatched. This CDR3 has 13 residues. Germline assignment: CDR1 SGHKS and CDR2 YYEKEE (reference sequence). The DNA of the CDR3 is TGTGCCAGCAGTCGACTAGCGGGAGAGACCCAGTACTTC. It encodes CASSRLAGETQYF.

This clone was found a few times. The V gene is TRBV4-1, the J gene TRBJ1-5; 9 bases match TRBD1. The CDR3 loop spans 16 amino acids. The germline gives CDR1 MGHRA, CDR2 YSYEKL. V shed 3 bases, J shed 4 bases, and the junction held 7 bases outside the gene matches. CDR3 in amino acids: CASSQPGTGSNQPQHF. The CDR3 DNA follows: TGCGCCAGCAGCCAGCCAGGGACAGGGTCTAATCAGCCCCAGCATTTT.

The chain is built from TRBV6-5 and TRBJ1-5; 10 bases align to TRBD1. With 0 bases clipped from V and 7 bases from J, the junction kept 0 bases outside the gene matches. Germline CDR1 reads MNHEY; CDR2 reads SVGAGI. The CDR3 is 14 amino acids. The DNA for the CDR3 is TGTGCCAGCAGTTACTCGGACAGGGGGCAGCCCCAGCATTTT. Translating gives CASSYSDRGQPQHF.

This sequence joins TRBV2 and TRBJ2-3; a weak D match, TRBD2 (6 bases). The V end was cut by 4 bases, the J end by 2 bases, with 13 bases between. The CDR3 runs to 15 residues. Per germline, CDR1 SNHLY and CDR2 FYNNEI. CDR3 protein: CASSGAGTFTDTQYF. The CDR3 DNA reads TGTGCCAGCAGTGGCGCGGGAACTTTCACAGATACGCAGTATTTT.

The rearrangement links TRBV2 to TRBJ2-5; possible D gene TRBD2, 5 bases. Trimming left V 4 bases short and J 5 bases short, with 11 bases between. The CDR3 is 13 amino acids. Germline assignment: CDR1 SNHLY and CDR2 FYNNEI. The CDR3 DNA sequence: TGTGCCAGCAGTGTACTAGAGGTGGAGACCCAGTACTTC. It is translated as CASSVLEVETQYF.

This chain links TRBV15 with TRBJ1-1; D ambiguous. The CDR3 is 12 residues long. Trimming stripped 5 bases from V and 6 bases from J, with 10 bases between. The germline V gene has CDR1 LNHNV and CDR2 YYDKDF (reference sequence). The CDR3 loop reads CATSPRGSEAFF. CDR3 DNA sequence: TGTGCCACCAGCCCCCGGGGATCTGAAGCTTTCTTT.

The CDR3 reads CASSQQGVFPQPQHF. CDR3 sequence (DNA): TGTGCCAGCAGCCAGCAGGGAGTATTCCCCCAGCCCCAGCATTTT. This sequence joins TRBV5-6 and TRBJ1-5, with a weak D call TRBD1 (5 bases). The germline V gene encodes CDR1 SGHDT and CDR2 YYEEEE. V shed 4 bases and J shed 7 bases, with 18 bases lying between them. CDR3 length: 15 amino acids.

This clone was counted once. V usage is TRBV5-4 and J usage is TRBJ1-4; 8 bases line up with TRBD1. V was clipped by 2 bases and J by 6 bases; unmatched bases: 6. The CDR3 covers 15 residues. Germline V CDR1 and CDR2: SGHNT, YYREEE (reference sequence). In DNA, the CDR3 is TGTGCCAGCAGCTTAGGCAGGGGGCTTGATGAAAAACTGTTTTTT. This sequence encodes CASSLGRGLDEKLFF.

This chain joins TRBV6-5 and TRBJ1-4; D is unclear. The CDR3 extends over 14 amino acids. CDR1 is MNHEY, CDR2 SVGAGI, per germline. V gave up 2 bases and J gave up 3 bases, with 7 bases separating them. For the CDR3, the DNA is TGTGCCAGCAGTTACAACCAGGCTAATGAAAAACTGTTTTTT. Its protein is CASSYNQANEKLFF.

CDR3 DNA: TGTGCCAGCAGCTTGGGGGCTAGCGGGATGCCCGAGCAGTACTTC. The encoded protein is CASSLGASGMPEQYF. The rearrangement links TRBV5-4 to TRBJ2-7, with 9 bases matching TRBD2. Germline CDR1 is SGHNT and CDR2 is YYREEE (reference sequence). J was trimmed by 6 bases and V by 0 bases; bases with no gene match: 7. The CDR3 covers 15 residues.